Listed here are 22 T cell receptor beta chains from one sample, sequenced in a study of shared clonotypes between healthy human individuals. TCRdb's table, derived via immunoSEQ multiplex PCR, lists solely in-frame clones and lacks some. The data contain some 2,000,000 clones, around 95% of them singletons. The sequencing input was naive CD4+ T cells sorted from blood. The sample's subset: CD45RA+ positively selected. These receptors were taken from a man aged 18 to 29 in good health.

This chain joins TRBV30 and TRBJ2-7; D may correspond to TRBD1 or TRBD2 (6 bases each). The germline V gene has CDR1 GTSNPN and CDR2 SVGIG (reference sequence). The CDR3 totals 13 residues. The V end lost 0 bases, the J end lost 6 bases, and 12 bases lay between the germline ends. The DNA of the CDR3 is TGTGCCTGGAGTGTACCGGGGGCGGGCGAGCAGTACTTC. This translates into CAWSVPGAGEQYF.

The J gene is TRBJ2-2, the V gene TRBV5-1; 9 bases fit TRBD1. Losses at the gene ends were 7 bases for V and 0 bases for J; bases not matched to a gene: 10. The CDR3 is 17 amino acids. The germline gives CDR1 SGHRS, CDR2 YFSETQ. This CDR3 is CASLPGQGSANTGELFF. CDR3 nucleotides: TGCGCCAGCCTCCCCGGACAGGGGAGCGCGAACACCGGGGAGCTGTTTTTT.

V and J are TRBV21-1 and TRBJ1-6; no DNA check was done on the table's D call, TRBD1. TRBV21-1 is tagged as a pseudogene. This CDR3 is built from 16 residues. The CDR3, as DNA: TGTGCCAGCAGCACACCGGGACAGGAGGTCGCACCACCCCTCCACTTT. This sequence encodes CASSTPGQEVAPPLHF.

CDR3 protein: CASRSGTLNNEQFF. Here the CDR3 DNA reads TGTGCCAGCAGATCCGGGACACTCAACAATGAGCAGTTCTTC. This sequence joins TRBV28 and TRBJ2-1; D might be TRBD1 (6 bases). Per the germline V gene, CDR1 is MDHEN and CDR2 is SYDVKM. Trimming shortened V by 6 bases and J by 5 bases, and 14 bases separated the two germline ends. The CDR3 is made up of 14 amino acids.

The table lists this clone with a count of one. This sample includes further DNA sequences coding for the same CDR3. This chain links TRBV6-1 with TRBJ2-2; D is undetermined. Trimming left V 6 bases short and J 1 base short, with 6 bases between. In germline, CDR1 is MNHNS, CDR2 SASEGT. The CDR3 covers 13 residues. The CDR3 loop is CASRVGNTGELFF. Here the CDR3 DNA reads TGTGCCAGCAGGGTAGGGAACACCGGGGAGCTGTTTTTT.

The V call is TRBV10-3, the J call TRBJ2-7; D might be TRBD1 or TRBD2, each matching 5 bases. This CDR3 is 13 amino acids long. CDR1 is ENHRY, CDR2 SYGVKD, per germline. V was trimmed by 7 bases and J by 3 bases, leaving 13 bases between them. CDR3 protein: CAITARESYEQYF. CDR3 coding DNA: TGTGCCATCACGGCCAGGGAGAGCTACGAGCAGTACTTC.

V gene TRBV7-2 combines with J gene TRBJ2-1; tentative D call: TRBD1 (6 bases). V lost 7 bases to trimming and J lost 1 base, with 11 bases between them. Germline loops: CDR1 SGHTA, CDR2 FQGNSA. The CDR3 has 14 residues. The CDR3 protein is CASMAQGSYNEQFF. The CDR3 DNA follows: TGTGCCAGCATGGCTCAGGGGTCCTACAATGAGCAGTTCTTC.

The J gene is TRBJ2-5, the V gene TRBV10-3; a weak D match, TRBD1 (6 bases). CDR3 length equals 15 residues. With 3 bases removed from V and 4 bases from J, the gap between germline ends came to 15 bases. CDR1 is ENHRY and CDR2 is SYGVKD in the germline V gene. CDR3 DNA sequence: TGTGCCATCAGTGATTCAGGGGCGCCGGGAGAGACCCAGTACTTC. Translated: CAISDSGAPGETQYF.

The rearrangement joins TRBV7-9 to TRBJ2-7; unclear D gene. The V and J ends lost 3 bases and 5 bases respectively, with 8 bases between them. The CDR3 is made up of 12 amino acids. From germline, CDR1 is SEHNR and CDR2 FQNEAQ (reference sequence). CDR3 residues: CASSFHEDEQYF. DNA for the CDR3: TGTGCCAGCAGCTTCCATGAAGACGAGCAGTACTTC.

This chain joins TRBV6-6 and TRBJ2-1; D is unclear. CDR1 is MNHNY and CDR2 is SVGAGI in the germline V gene (reference sequence). This CDR3 comprises 13 residues. Between the trimmed V and J ends, which lost 6 bases and 5 bases, there was a span of 11 bases. The CDR3 spells CASSPVGDNEQFF. The CDR3 coding sequence is TGTGCCAGCAGCCCTGTGGGCGACAATGAGCAGTTCTTC.

Remarks on this clone: The identical CDR3 is also encoded by other nucleotide sequences in the sample. The rearrangement uses TRBV7-6 and TRBJ2-2; D not resolved. CDR3 size: 12 residues. Trimming left V 0 bases short and J 8 bases short, with 4 bases between. Germline V lookup: CDR1 SGHVS, CDR2 FNYEAQ. The DNA for the CDR3 is TGTGCCAGCAGCTTAGCTGCGGGGGAGCTGTTTTTT. It encodes CASSLAAGELFF.

The chain joins TRBV14 to TRBJ1-3; 7 nucleotides match TRBD1. The CDR3 loop spans 15 amino acids. CDR1 is SGHDN, CDR2 FVKESK, per germline. V trimming: 3 bases; J trimming: 0 bases; junction bases outside the gene matches: 2. The CDR3 is CASSQNRGSGNTIYF. DNA for the CDR3: TGTGCCAGCAGCCAGAACAGGGGCTCTGGAAACACCATATATTTT. The whole variable domain, remainder taken from reference TRBV14 and TRBJ1-3, is EAGVTQFPSHSVIEKGQTVTLRCDPISGHDNLYWYRRVMGKEIKFLLHFVKESKQDESGMPNNRFLAERTGGTYSTLKVQPAELEDSGVYFCASSQNRGSGNTIYFGEGSWLTVV.

V usage is TRBV6-1 and J usage is TRBJ2-3, with no clear D. Trimming stripped 7 bases from V and 4 bases from J, with 9 bases between. The germline gives CDR1 MNHNS, CDR2 SASEGT. This CDR3 region has 12 residues. The CDR3 DNA reads TGTGCCAGCAATAGGGCGGCAGATACGCAGTATTTT. Translating gives CASNRAADTQYF.

The chain joins TRBV4-3 to TRBJ2-4, with 7 bases fitting TRBD2. The ends lost 3 bases at V and 0 bases at J; junction bases unmatched: 14. The CDR3 loop spans 19 amino acids. The germline CDR1 and CDR2 sequences are LGHNA and YSLEER. CDR3 coding DNA: TGCGCCAGCAGCCAGGAGACCGGGACTATGCTTCTAGCCAAAAACATTCAGTACTTC. Its protein product is CASSQETGTMLLAKNIQYF.

The rearrangement joins TRBV2 to TRBJ2-4, with a weak D call TRBD2 (5 bases). V was pared by 9 bases and J by 0 bases, with 15 bases between. The CDR3 is made up of 15 amino acids. CDR1 and CDR2 (germline): SNHLY, FYNNEI. This chain's CDR3 is CASLSDFLAKNIQYF. CDR3 nucleotide sequence: TGTGCCAGTCTCTCGGACTTCCTAGCCAAAAACATTCAGTACTTC. Full variable domain (rest looked up from reference TRBV2 and TRBJ2-4): EPEVTQTPSHQVTQMGQEVILRCVPISNHLYFYWYRQILGQKVEFLVSFYNNEISEKSEIFDDQFSVERPDGSNFTLKIRSTKLEDSAMYFCASLSDFLAKNIQYFGAGTRLSVL.

The chain recombines TRBV5-1 with TRBJ1-3, with no clear D. V was trimmed by 3 bases and J by 2 bases, leaving 9 bases between them. This CDR3 region has 14 residues. The germline V gene encodes CDR1 SGHRS and CDR2 YFSETQ. Here the CDR3 DNA reads TGCGCCAGCAGCTGGTCGGGAACTGGAAACACCATATATTTT. Amino acid sequence: CASSWSGTGNTIYF. The entire variable domain, with the rest obtained from reference TRBV5-1 and TRBJ1-3, is as follows: KAGVTQTPRYLIKTRGQQVTLSCSPISGHRSVSWYQQTPGQGLQFLFEYFSETQRNKGNFPGRFSGRQFSNSRSEMNVSTLELGDSALYLCASSWSGTGNTIYFGEGSWLTVV.

This rearrangement joins TRBV9 to TRBJ2-5; D may be TRBD1 (6 bases). This CDR3 is 14 amino acids long. The V gene's germline CDR1 is SGDLS and CDR2 YYNGEE. The V gene lost 0 bases and the J gene lost 5 bases, with 11 bases spanning the gap. The CDR3 region has the DNA TGTGCCAGCAGCGTAGCTGGACAGAGGGAGACCCAGTACTTC. Translating it yields CASSVAGQRETQYF.

This clone was seen once. The chain joins TRBV6-1 to TRBJ1-6, with D possibly TRBD1 on 5 matching bases. The CDR3 spans 15 residues. CDR1 and CDR2 from the germline V gene are MNHNS and SASEGT. V dropped 8 bases and J dropped 3 bases, with 14 bases sitting between them. DNA for the CDR3: TGTGCCAGCTGCTCGGGGCAGGGCTATAATTCACCCCTCCACTTT. As protein: CASCSGQGYNSPLHF.

The CDR3 sequence: CASSRGVSTNEKLFF. The CDR3 DNA sequence: TGTGCCAGCAGCCGGGGGGTTTCAACTAATGAAAAACTGTTTTTT. This rearrangement joins TRBV11-2 to TRBJ1-4, with D tentatively TRBD1 (5 bases). Trimming cost V 5 bases and J 0 bases, with 10 bases left between them. The CDR3 contains 15 residues. CDR1 is SGHAT and CDR2 is FQNNGV in the germline V gene.

This chain connects TRBV5-4 to TRBJ2-5; 7 bases are shared with TRBD1. V lost 0 bases, J lost 3 bases, and 8 bases stayed unmatched. Germline CDR1 SGHNT, CDR2 YYREEE (reference sequence). CDR3 size: 16 residues. This chain's CDR3 is CASSLVATGLEETQYF. The CDR3 bases are TGTGCCAGCAGCTTGGTCGCGACAGGGCTAGAAGAGACCCAGTACTTC.

The rearrangement joins TRBV6-1 to TRBJ2-2; TRBD2 agrees at 13 bases. With 4 bases clipped from V and 3 bases from J, the junction kept 11 bases outside the gene matches. The CDR3 runs to 19 residues. Germline CDR1 and CDR2: MNHNS and SASEGT. DNA of the CDR3: TGTGCCAGCAGTGGATTACTAGCGGGGGGGAGTTCTGACACCGGGGAGCTGTTTTTT. Translated: CASSGLLAGGSSDTGELFF.

The chain links TRBV9 to TRBJ2-1, with 8 bases aligning to TRBD2. This CDR3 is 17 amino acids long. Per the germline V gene, CDR1 is SGDLS and CDR2 is YYNGEE. The V gene end was trimmed by 3 bases and the J gene end by 9 bases; junction bases not matched to a gene: 17. The CDR3 region is CASSATLGLVRAGEQFF. The CDR3 DNA reads TGTGCCAGCAGCGCGACGCTGGGACTAGTGAGGGCTGGTGAGCAGTTCTTC. Looking up the rest from reference TRBV9 and TRBJ2-1 gives the full variable domain: DSGVTQTPKHLITATGQRVTLRCSPRSGDLSVYWYQQSLDQGLQFLIQYYNGEERAKGNILERFSAQQFPDLHSELNLSSLELGDSALYFCASSATLGLVRAGEQFFGPGTRLTVL.